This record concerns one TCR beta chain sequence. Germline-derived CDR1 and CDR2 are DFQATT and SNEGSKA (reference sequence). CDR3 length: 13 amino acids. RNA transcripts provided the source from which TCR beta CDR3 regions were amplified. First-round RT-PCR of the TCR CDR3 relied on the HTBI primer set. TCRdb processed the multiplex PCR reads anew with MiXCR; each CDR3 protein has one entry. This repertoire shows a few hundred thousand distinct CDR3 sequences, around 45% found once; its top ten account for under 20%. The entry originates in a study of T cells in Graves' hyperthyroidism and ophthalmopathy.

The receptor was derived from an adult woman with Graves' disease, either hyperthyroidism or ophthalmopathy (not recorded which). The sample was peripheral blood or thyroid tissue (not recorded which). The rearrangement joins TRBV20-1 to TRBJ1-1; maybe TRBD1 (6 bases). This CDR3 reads CSPLQGGNTEAFF. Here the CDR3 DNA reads TGCAGCCCTTTACAGGGTGGGAACACTGAAGCTTTCTTT.